Given below is one TCR beta chain in context. The clone's antigen remains unknown. No base quality information exists; no much larger clone differs at one position. These data come from a study of blood T cell repertoires in COVID-19 (dated by TCRdb to 2020 to 2022). As for the study more broadly: The collaborator samples originated in the United States, Italy and Spain and spanned the acute and convalescent phases of COVID-19. The prospective study material was composed of cDNA or gDNA derived from T cells, B-cell-depleted T cells, or PBMCs. The dataset comprised deeply sampled blood TCRbeta repertoires from subjects exposed to, actively infected with, or recovered from COVID-19. The repertoires were released in a freely available public database intended as a resource for research on the immune response to SARS-CoV-2. The samples were drawn from two sources: the first 160 participants of the ongoing ImmuneRACE study, and over 950 subjects contributed by 6 global collaborators. Nearly every sample came with metadata listing a de-identified subject ID, COVID-19 status, age in years and sex. Where available, HLA class I and class II types were obtained from metadata supplied by the sample provider rather than from assay-based typing. The investigation overall reported the following: How much clinical and demographic metadata was included differed by source and by participant, and the metadata was provided uncurated.

The immunoSEQ Assay, a bias-controlled multiplex PCR, was used to amplify TCRbeta CDR3 regions from genomic DNA. The original pipeline was this. The number of nucleated cells in each sample was estimated from the amplification of reference gene primers within the assay. To quantify the absolute abundance of each unique TCRbeta CDR3 rearrangement, sequence reads were collapsed and filtered. For each sample, productive Simpson clonality was calculated as the square root of Simpson's diversity index across productive rearrangements. TCRdb provides this immuneACCESS table in a form limited to in-frame rearrangements. Some clones are lacking; in checked studies, under half of them reflect an unresolved V gene, and why the rest are absent is not known. The DNA gave D and trimming, while V, J and clone size come from that table. This sample has around 200,000 clones in its table, and about 83% of those were observed once. Clones ranked in the top ten supply roughly 3.6% of the sample.

The CDR3 sequence holds 16 residues, the cysteine and phenylalanine included. Only the CDR3 region is kept as DNA, spanning 48 bases read in frame from base 1. Trimming accounts for 3 bases at V and 8 bases at J, while the number of junction bases matched to no gene is 9. The germline V gene (reference sequence) sets CDR1 to PRHDT and CDR2 to FYEKMQ. Each collaborating institution followed its own protocols to collect whole blood in K2EDTA tubes. For TCRbeta analysis, collaborators shipped samples in one of three forms: frozen whole blood, isolated PBMCs, or DNA extracted from either of those sample types.

The sequencing input was peripheral blood. The chain employs TRBV13 and TRBJ2-1, and TRBD2 matches 11 of the central bases. The clonotype was recovered from a man between 18 and 29 years old with active or convalescent COVID-19. The CDR3 has the sequence CASSFELAGVTDEQFF. The nucleotide sequence is given as TGTGCCAGCAGCTTCGAACTAGCGGGAGTTACGGATGAGCAGTTCTTC.